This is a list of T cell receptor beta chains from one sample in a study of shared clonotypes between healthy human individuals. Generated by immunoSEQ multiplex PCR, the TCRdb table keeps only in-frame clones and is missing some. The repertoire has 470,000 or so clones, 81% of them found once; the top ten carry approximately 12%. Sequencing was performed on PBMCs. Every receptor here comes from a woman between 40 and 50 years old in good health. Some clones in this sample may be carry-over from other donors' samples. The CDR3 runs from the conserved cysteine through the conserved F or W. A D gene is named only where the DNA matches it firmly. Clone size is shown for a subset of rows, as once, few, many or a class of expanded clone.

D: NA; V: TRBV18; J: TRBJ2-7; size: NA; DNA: TGTGCCAGCTCACCAGGGGGCCGGGCCAGGGTCGACGAGCAGTACTTC; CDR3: CASSPGGRARVDEQYF
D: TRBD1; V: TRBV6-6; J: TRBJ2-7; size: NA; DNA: TGTGCCAGCAGTTACAACGACAGGGGGCACCCCTACGAGCAGTACTTC; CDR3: CASSYNDRGHPYEQYF
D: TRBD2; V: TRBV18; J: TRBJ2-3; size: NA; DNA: TGTGCCAGCTCACCAGTGTTAAGTAGCGGGAGTAAAGATACGCAGTATTTT; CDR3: CASSPVLSSGSKDTQYF
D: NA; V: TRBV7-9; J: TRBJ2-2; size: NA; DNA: TGTGCCAGCAGCCAGCAGTGGGACACCGGGGAGCTGTTTTTT; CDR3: CASSQQWDTGELFF
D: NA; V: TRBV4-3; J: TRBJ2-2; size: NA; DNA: TGCGCCAGCAGCCACCTCCCGGGTTCCGGGGAGCTGTTTTTT; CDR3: CASSHLPGSGELFF
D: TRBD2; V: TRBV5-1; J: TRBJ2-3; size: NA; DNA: TGCGCCAGCAGCTTCGGACTAGCCAAAGATACGCAGTATTTT; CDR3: CASSFGLAKDTQYF
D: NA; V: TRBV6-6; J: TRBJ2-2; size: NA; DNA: TGTGCCAGCAGTATCACCGGGGAGCTGTTTTTT; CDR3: CASSITGELFF
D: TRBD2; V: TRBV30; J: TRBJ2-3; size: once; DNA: TGTGCCTGGAGCGGGAGGGGCAATCAGCCCCAGTATTTT; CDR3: CAWSGRGNQPQYF
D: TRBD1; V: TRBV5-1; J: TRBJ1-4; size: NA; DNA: TGCGCCAGCAGCTTGGCTGGGACAGGGGAAGAAAAACTGTTTTTT; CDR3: CASSLAGTGEEKLFF
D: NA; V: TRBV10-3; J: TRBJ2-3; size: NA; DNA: TGTGCCATCACGGCGGGGAGCACAGATACGCAGTATTTT; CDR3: CAITAGSTDTQYF
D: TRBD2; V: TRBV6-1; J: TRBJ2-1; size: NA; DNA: TGTGCCAGCAGTGCACCGGGACTAGCGGGAGTTAACAATGAGCAGTTCTTC; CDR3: CASSAPGLAGVNNEQFF
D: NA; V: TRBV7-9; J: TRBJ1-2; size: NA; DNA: TGCGCCAGCAGCCACATCCCGACGGGGGTCATGGGGTATGGCTACACCTTC; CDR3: CASSHIPTGVMGYGYTF
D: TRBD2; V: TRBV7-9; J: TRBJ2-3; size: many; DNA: TGTGCCAGCAACCGGGGGAGCGGGAGGGGAGATACGCAGTATTTT; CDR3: CASNRGSGRGDTQYF
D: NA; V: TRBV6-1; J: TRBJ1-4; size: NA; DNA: TGTGCCAGCGTCGCTTGGGAACGGGGTGAAAAACTGTTTTTT; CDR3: CASVAWERGEKLFF
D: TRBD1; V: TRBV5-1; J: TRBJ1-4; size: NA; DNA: TGCGCCAGCAGCTTGGGACAGGGACCCGAAAAACTGTTTTTT; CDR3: CASSLGQGPEKLFF
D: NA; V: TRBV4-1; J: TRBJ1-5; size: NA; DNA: TGCGCCAGCAGCCACAGTCTGCCTAGCAATCAGCCCCAGCATTTT; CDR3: CASSHSLPSNQPQHF
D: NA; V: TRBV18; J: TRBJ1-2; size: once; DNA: TGTGCCAGCTCGCTGGACACTAACTATGGCTACACCTTC; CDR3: CASSLDTNYGYTF
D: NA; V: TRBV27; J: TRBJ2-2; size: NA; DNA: TGTGCCAGCAGTTTTGCGCTTGCGAACACCGGGGAGCTGTTTTTT; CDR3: CASSFALANTGELFF
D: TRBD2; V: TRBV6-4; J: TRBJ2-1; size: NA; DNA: TGTGCCAGCAGCGGACTAGCGGGAGGGAATGAGCAGTTCTTC; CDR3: CASSGLAGGNEQFF
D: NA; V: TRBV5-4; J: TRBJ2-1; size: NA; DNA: TGTGCCAGCAGCTTGGGCGGAATCACTAGATCTGAGCAGTTCTTC; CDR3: CASSLGGITRSEQFF
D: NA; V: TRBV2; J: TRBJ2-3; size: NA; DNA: TGTGCCAGCAGTGAACGGGCGGGAAGGGGTAAGGAAGATACGCAGTATTTT; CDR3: CASSERAGRGKEDTQYF
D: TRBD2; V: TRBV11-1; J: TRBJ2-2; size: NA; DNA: TGTGCCAGCAGCTTAGCGATCAGCGGGAGCAGCACCGGGGAGCTGTTTTTT; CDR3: CASSLAISGSSTGELFF
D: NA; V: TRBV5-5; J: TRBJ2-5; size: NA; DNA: TGTGCCAGCAGCTTTCCCCGGGAGACCCAGTACTTC; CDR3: CASSFPRETQYF
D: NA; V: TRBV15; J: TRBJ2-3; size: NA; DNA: TGTGCCACCAGCAGAGATGCTTCCTCCAGGGTGTCAGATACGCAGTATTTT; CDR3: CATSRDASSRVSDTQYF
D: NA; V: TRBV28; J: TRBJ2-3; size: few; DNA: TGTGCCAGCAGCGGGGACGGCACAGATACGCAGTATTTT; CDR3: CASSGDGTDTQYF